This T cell receptor (beta chain) comes out of a study of shared clonotypes between healthy human individuals. Study results and limitations: Researchers sampled only blood; tissue repertoires likely differ.

Clones were read by immunoSEQ multiplex PCR, and TCRdb kept only the in-frame ones, dropping some. The sample contains about 110,000 clones, more than 65% of which appear only once. V was cut by 7 bases and J by 4 bases, with 13 bases left in between. The germline V gene encodes CDR1 SNHLY and CDR2 FYNNEI. This CDR3 has 13 amino acids. Regarding this clone: Its antigen is currently unknown.

The sample consisted of memory CD8+ T cells sorted from blood. Indicated subset: CD45RO+ cells pooled with CCR7-negative TemRA cells. The source is a woman under 40 in good health. The chain is built from TRBV2 and TRBJ2-5; D perhaps matches TRBD2 (6 bases). The CDR3 DNA sequence: TGTGCCAGCATGGAGGGAGAGCGAGAGACCCAGTACTTC. Translating it yields CASMEGERETQYF.